This TCR beta chain was identified during a study of blood T cell repertoires in COVID-19 (TCRdb year 2020). Concerning the study at large: The collaborator samples originated in the United States, Italy and Spain and spanned the acute and convalescent phases of COVID-19. The prospective study material was composed of cDNA or gDNA derived from T cells, B-cell-depleted T cells, or PBMCs. Subjects who had been exposed to COVID-19, were actively infected with it, or had recovered from it provided the deeply sampled blood TCRbeta repertoires that made up the dataset. The repertoires were released in a freely available public database meant as a resource for research on the immune response to SARS-CoV-2. The samples were drawn from the first 160 participants of the ongoing ImmuneRACE study and from 1,254 subjects provided by 6 global collaborators. Nearly every sample came with metadata listing a de-identified subject ID, COVID-19 status, age in years and sex. Where HLA class I and class II types were available, the types were taken from metadata supplied by the sample provider, not from assay-based typing.

What the study reported, not specific to this receptor: The quantity of clinical and demographic metadata differed by source and by participant and was supplied without curation.

CDR1 SGHRS and CDR2 YFSETQ were looked up in the germline V gene. The CDR3, from cysteine to phenylalanine, totals 13 residues. Left in the record is the CDR3 DNA by itself, 39 bases read in frame from the first base. V gives up 2 bases and J gives up 2 bases, and the segment between their germline ends measures 8 bases. About this clone: The antigen it binds to is not known. No base-level quality is on record; no much larger clone is a single base apart.

TCRbeta CDR3 regions were amplified from genomic DNA using the immunoSEQ Assay, a bias-controlled multiplex PCR. Concerning the study's data processing: Within the assay, amplification of reference gene primers was used to estimate how many nucleated cells each sample contained. To quantify the absolute abundance of each unique TCRbeta CDR3 rearrangement, sequence reads were collapsed and filtered. For each sample, productive Simpson clonality was calculated as the square root of Simpson's diversity index across productive rearrangements. TCRdb obtained this table from immuneACCESS and retained in-frame rearrangements with V and J assigned. These tables miss some clones; where compared with another copy, unresolved V genes account for less than half of the shortfall, and the remainder is unexplained. That table furnishes V, J and clone size, whereas the DNA furnished D and trimming. The sample yields approximately 210,000 clones; almost 85% were counted once. The biggest ten clones account for over 14% of the sample.

Participants in the prospective study were aged 18 to 89 years, lived in 24 United States geographic areas, and enrolled through a virtual design. In the prospective study, cohorts were assigned on the basis of participant-reported clinical history obtained from a screening survey and a study questionnaire. For ImmuneRACE Cohort 3, a participant was defined as recovered based on two consecutive negative NP/OP PCR tests, clearance by a healthcare professional, or resolution of symptoms. In the prospective study, mobile phlebotomists collected whole blood, serum and a nasopharyngeal or oropharyngeal swab from each participant. Participants in the prospective study had the option to provide additional blood draws and questionnaires over an approximately 2-month period. Prospective study blood samples were shipped either frozen or at room temperature before DNA extraction.

The sequence was collected from a man aged 40-49 years who had recovered from COVID-19. Sequences were obtained from PBMCs or T cells enriched from blood (not recorded which). Recombination connected TRBV5-1 to TRBJ2-7, with the identity of the D gene unclear. The DNA reads as follows: TGCGCCAGCAGCTTAAACAACCCCTACGAGCAGTACTTC. Translated, this is CASSLNNPYEQYF.